These T cell receptor beta chains were read from a single sample in a study of human T cells and chemical hapten exposure. TCRdb fed the RACE reads into MiXCR, producing one record per CDR3 protein. Counted here are roughly 190,000 distinct CDR3 sequences, about a fifth occurring once; the ten biggest clones make up less than 7%. The sequences come from whole blood, collected in connection with sensitization to the hapten diphenylcyclopropenone (DPC). The receptor set was obtained from a woman in her forties or fifties with alopecia areata. Some clones in this sample may be carry-over from other donors' samples. Each CDR3 is given with its conserved first and last residue. Fields, in order: clone size, D gene, J gene, V gene, CDR3 DNA, CDR3 protein. The D gene is left open where the match is weak. Some rows mark clone size as missing; the rest say once, few, many or name a class of expanded clone.

clone_size: few
d_call: TRBD1
j_call: TRBJ2-7
v_call: TRBV29-1
cdr3_nt: TGCAGCGTTGCGGCGTTAGGGGGCCCCGGTCCGCAGTACTTC
cdr3_aa: CSVAALGGPGPQYF

clone_size: few
d_call: NA
j_call: TRBJ2-4
v_call: TRBV29-1
cdr3_nt: TGCAGCGTTGAGGAGGTGGACAACATTCAGTACTTC
cdr3_aa: CSVEEVDNIQYF

clone_size: NA
d_call: TRBD1
j_call: TRBJ2-3
v_call: TRBV20-1
cdr3_nt: TGCAGTGCTCGAACGACAGGGGGTGACGTTACGCAGTATTTT
cdr3_aa: CSARTTGGDVTQYF

clone_size: NA
d_call: TRBD2
j_call: TRBJ2-7
v_call: TRBV29-1
cdr3_nt: TGCAGCGTTGAAGTTCCGATGAGTAGCGGGAGGCCCGCCTACGAGCAGTACTTC
cdr3_aa: CSVEVPMSSGRPAYEQYF

clone_size: few
d_call: NA
j_call: TRBJ1-2
v_call: TRBV10-3
cdr3_nt: TGTGCCATCAGTGATTCGGACAGACCCTATGGCTACACCTTC
cdr3_aa: CAISDSDRPYGYTF

clone_size: few
d_call: TRBD2
j_call: TRBJ2-1
v_call: TRBV5-4
cdr3_nt: TGTGCCAGCAGCTTGGGGCTAGCGGACGCCTACAATGAGCAGTTCTTC
cdr3_aa: CASSLGLADAYNEQFF

clone_size: many
d_call: NA
j_call: TRBJ2-2
v_call: TRBV7-9
cdr3_nt: TGTGCCAGCAGCTTACGGGGTGCGAACACCGGGGAGCTGTTTTTT
cdr3_aa: CASSLRGANTGELFF

clone_size: many
d_call: NA
j_call: TRBJ2-7
v_call: TRBV12-3/TRBV12-4
cdr3_nt: TGTGCCAGCAACGACGGGGGACGCGAGCAGTACTTC
cdr3_aa: CASNDGGREQYF

clone_size: NA
d_call: NA
j_call: TRBJ2-7
v_call: TRBV5-1
cdr3_nt: TGCGCCAGCAGCTTGGAGCGACAACCCTACGAGCAGTACTTC
cdr3_aa: CASSLERQPYEQYF

clone_size: many
d_call: NA
j_call: TRBJ2-3
v_call: TRBV28
cdr3_nt: TGTGCCAGCATGAAGGGCAGCACAGATACGCAGTATTTT
cdr3_aa: CASMKGSTDTQYF

clone_size: few
d_call: NA
j_call: TRBJ2-7
v_call: TRBV5-6
cdr3_nt: TGTGCCAGCAGCTTTAAGGTCGGGCGCGAGCAGTACTTC
cdr3_aa: CASSFKVGREQYF

clone_size: few
d_call: NA
j_call: TRBJ2-7
v_call: TRBV5-1
cdr3_nt: TGCGCCAGCAGCTCGATAGACTACGGGGGGCAGTACTTC
cdr3_aa: CASSSIDYGGQYF

clone_size: NA
d_call: NA
j_call: TRBJ2-5
v_call: TRBV2
cdr3_nt: TGTGCCAGCAGGGGGGACGCGGAGACCCAGTACTTC
cdr3_aa: CASRGDAETQYF

clone_size: NA
d_call: TRBD1
j_call: TRBJ1-6
v_call: TRBV7-9
cdr3_nt: TGTGCCAGCAGCCAGGGGGCAGGGGGGAACTCACCCCTCCACTTT
cdr3_aa: CASSQGAGGNSPLHF

clone_size: few
d_call: NA
j_call: TRBJ2-2
v_call: TRBV18
cdr3_nt: TGTGCCAGCTCACCACTAGCGGACGGGGAGCTGTTTTTT
cdr3_aa: CASSPLADGELFF

clone_size: NA
d_call: NA
j_call: TRBJ2-2
v_call: TRBV11-3
cdr3_nt: NA
cdr3_aa: CASSLTGTPGSCFF

clone_size: NA
d_call: NA
j_call: TRBJ2-5
v_call: TRBV15
cdr3_nt: TGTGCCACCAGCAGACCCCCGATTCAAGAGACCCAGTACTTC
cdr3_aa: CATSRPPIQETQYF

clone_size: NA
d_call: TRBD2
j_call: TRBJ2-2
v_call: TRBV30
cdr3_nt: TGTGCCTGGAGTGCAGAGACTAGCGGGGGTACCGGGGAGCTGTTTTTT
cdr3_aa: CAWSAETSGGTGELFF

clone_size: NA
d_call: NA
j_call: TRBJ1-1
v_call: TRBV5-1
cdr3_nt: TGCGCCAGCAGTAGTCCAGAGAACACTGAAGCTTTCTTT
cdr3_aa: CASSSPENTEAFF

clone_size: few
d_call: NA
j_call: TRBJ2-3
v_call: TRBV7-9
cdr3_nt: TGTGCCAGCAGCCCTACCGGGAAAAGCACAGATACGCAGTATTTT
cdr3_aa: CASSPTGKSTDTQYF

clone_size: NA
d_call: NA
j_call: TRBJ2-7
v_call: TRBV7-9
cdr3_nt: TGTGCCAGCAGCTTATGGCCATCCTACGAGCAGTACTTC
cdr3_aa: CASSLWPSYEQYF

clone_size: NA
d_call: NA
j_call: TRBJ1-2
v_call: TRBV6-6
cdr3_nt: TGTGCCAGCAGTTACCCGGCCCAGGCCGGTGGCTACACCTTC
cdr3_aa: CASSYPAQAGGYTF

clone_size: many
d_call: NA
j_call: TRBJ2-1
v_call: TRBV24-1
cdr3_nt: TGTGCCACCAGTGAACCAACTAGCCCCAGCCACAATGAGCAGTTCTTC
cdr3_aa: CATSEPTSPSHNEQFF

clone_size: few
d_call: TRBD1
j_call: TRBJ1-2
v_call: TRBV5-1
cdr3_nt: TGCGCCAGCAGCTTGACAGGGGCCGACTTTGGCTACACCTTC
cdr3_aa: CASSLTGADFGYTF

clone_size: few
d_call: NA
j_call: TRBJ2-3
v_call: TRBV19
cdr3_nt: TGTGCCAGTAGTATAGGACGCACAGATACGCAGTATTTT
cdr3_aa: CASSIGRTDTQYF

clone_size: few
d_call: TRBD1
j_call: TRBJ2-4
v_call: TRBV27
cdr3_nt: TGTGCCAGCAGTTTCGCAGGGGGCGGAGGAAACATTCAGTACTTC
cdr3_aa: CASSFAGGGGNIQYF

clone_size: NA
d_call: NA
j_call: TRBJ2-5
v_call: TRBV9
cdr3_nt: TGTGCCAGCAGTGGGGTCCAAGGGGAGCAAGAGACCCAGTACTTC
cdr3_aa: CASSGVQGEQETQYF

clone_size: few
d_call: NA
j_call: TRBJ2-7
v_call: TRBV20-1
cdr3_nt: TGCAGTGCTAGTCTCCCCGTCCCCTACGAGCAGTACTTC
cdr3_aa: CSASLPVPYEQYF

clone_size: few
d_call: TRBD2
j_call: TRBJ2-2
v_call: TRBV12-3/TRBV12-4
cdr3_nt: TGTGCCAGCAGTCTCCGGGCGGGAGGGGGCTTGTCCGGGGAGCTGTTTTTT
cdr3_aa: CASSLRAGGGLSGELFF

clone_size: NA
d_call: NA
j_call: TRBJ2-4
v_call: TRBV20-1
cdr3_nt: TGCAGTGCTAGGGCATTAAATGCAGCCAAAAACATTCAGTACTTC
cdr3_aa: CSARALNAAKNIQYF

clone_size: NA
d_call: NA
j_call: TRBJ1-2
v_call: TRBV29-1
cdr3_nt: TGCAGCGTTGAAATGCCGGACCTTGGCTACACCTTC
cdr3_aa: CSVEMPDLGYTF

clone_size: few
d_call: NA
j_call: TRBJ2-7
v_call: TRBV7-9
cdr3_nt: TGTGCCAGCAGCTCCTCAAGGACCTACGAGCAGTACTTC
cdr3_aa: CASSSSRTYEQYF

clone_size: NA
d_call: NA
j_call: TRBJ2-1
v_call: TRBV7-8
cdr3_nt: TGTGCCAGCAGCTTAGTGGTCGCTTTGGATGAGCAGTTCTTC
cdr3_aa: CASSLVVALDEQFF

clone_size: NA
d_call: NA
j_call: TRBJ2-3
v_call: TRBV11-2
cdr3_nt: TGTGCCAGCAGCTTAGCCGGCCGGGGCACAGATACGCAGTATTTT
cdr3_aa: CASSLAGRGTDTQYF

clone_size: NA
d_call: TRBD2
j_call: TRBJ2-1
v_call: TRBV10-3
cdr3_nt: TGTGCCATCAGAAGCGGGAGGGCATACAATGAGCAGTTCTTC
cdr3_aa: CAIRSGRAYNEQFF

clone_size: NA
d_call: NA
j_call: TRBJ2-7
v_call: TRBV7-9
cdr3_nt: TGTGCCAGCAGCACCTCGAGGGGCGAGCAGTACTTC
cdr3_aa: CASSTSRGEQYF

clone_size: few
d_call: NA
j_call: TRBJ1-1
v_call: TRBV18
cdr3_nt: TGTGCCAGCTCAGGTAACAGGGAGAACACTGAAGCTTTCTTT
cdr3_aa: CASSGNRENTEAFF

clone_size: NA
d_call: TRBD1
j_call: TRBJ2-6
v_call: TRBV6-6
cdr3_nt: TGTGCCAGCAGTCTCCGGGACAGGGCCCTTGGGGCCAACGTCCTGACTTTC
cdr3_aa: CASSLRDRALGANVLTF

clone_size: NA
d_call: NA
j_call: TRBJ2-7
v_call: TRBV29-1
cdr3_nt: TGCAGCGTTGAAGTCGGGGGACTGGACTACGAGCAGTACTTC
cdr3_aa: CSVEVGGLDYEQYF

clone_size: NA
d_call: NA
j_call: TRBJ2-1
v_call: TRBV11-2
cdr3_nt: TGTGCCAGCAGACCCTCGGGGCACAATGAGCAGTTCTTC
cdr3_aa: CASRPSGHNEQFF

clone_size: few
d_call: NA
j_call: TRBJ2-7
v_call: TRBV11-2
cdr3_nt: TGTGCCAGCAGCAGTCAGGGGCCCTACGAGCAGTACTTC
cdr3_aa: CASSSQGPYEQYF